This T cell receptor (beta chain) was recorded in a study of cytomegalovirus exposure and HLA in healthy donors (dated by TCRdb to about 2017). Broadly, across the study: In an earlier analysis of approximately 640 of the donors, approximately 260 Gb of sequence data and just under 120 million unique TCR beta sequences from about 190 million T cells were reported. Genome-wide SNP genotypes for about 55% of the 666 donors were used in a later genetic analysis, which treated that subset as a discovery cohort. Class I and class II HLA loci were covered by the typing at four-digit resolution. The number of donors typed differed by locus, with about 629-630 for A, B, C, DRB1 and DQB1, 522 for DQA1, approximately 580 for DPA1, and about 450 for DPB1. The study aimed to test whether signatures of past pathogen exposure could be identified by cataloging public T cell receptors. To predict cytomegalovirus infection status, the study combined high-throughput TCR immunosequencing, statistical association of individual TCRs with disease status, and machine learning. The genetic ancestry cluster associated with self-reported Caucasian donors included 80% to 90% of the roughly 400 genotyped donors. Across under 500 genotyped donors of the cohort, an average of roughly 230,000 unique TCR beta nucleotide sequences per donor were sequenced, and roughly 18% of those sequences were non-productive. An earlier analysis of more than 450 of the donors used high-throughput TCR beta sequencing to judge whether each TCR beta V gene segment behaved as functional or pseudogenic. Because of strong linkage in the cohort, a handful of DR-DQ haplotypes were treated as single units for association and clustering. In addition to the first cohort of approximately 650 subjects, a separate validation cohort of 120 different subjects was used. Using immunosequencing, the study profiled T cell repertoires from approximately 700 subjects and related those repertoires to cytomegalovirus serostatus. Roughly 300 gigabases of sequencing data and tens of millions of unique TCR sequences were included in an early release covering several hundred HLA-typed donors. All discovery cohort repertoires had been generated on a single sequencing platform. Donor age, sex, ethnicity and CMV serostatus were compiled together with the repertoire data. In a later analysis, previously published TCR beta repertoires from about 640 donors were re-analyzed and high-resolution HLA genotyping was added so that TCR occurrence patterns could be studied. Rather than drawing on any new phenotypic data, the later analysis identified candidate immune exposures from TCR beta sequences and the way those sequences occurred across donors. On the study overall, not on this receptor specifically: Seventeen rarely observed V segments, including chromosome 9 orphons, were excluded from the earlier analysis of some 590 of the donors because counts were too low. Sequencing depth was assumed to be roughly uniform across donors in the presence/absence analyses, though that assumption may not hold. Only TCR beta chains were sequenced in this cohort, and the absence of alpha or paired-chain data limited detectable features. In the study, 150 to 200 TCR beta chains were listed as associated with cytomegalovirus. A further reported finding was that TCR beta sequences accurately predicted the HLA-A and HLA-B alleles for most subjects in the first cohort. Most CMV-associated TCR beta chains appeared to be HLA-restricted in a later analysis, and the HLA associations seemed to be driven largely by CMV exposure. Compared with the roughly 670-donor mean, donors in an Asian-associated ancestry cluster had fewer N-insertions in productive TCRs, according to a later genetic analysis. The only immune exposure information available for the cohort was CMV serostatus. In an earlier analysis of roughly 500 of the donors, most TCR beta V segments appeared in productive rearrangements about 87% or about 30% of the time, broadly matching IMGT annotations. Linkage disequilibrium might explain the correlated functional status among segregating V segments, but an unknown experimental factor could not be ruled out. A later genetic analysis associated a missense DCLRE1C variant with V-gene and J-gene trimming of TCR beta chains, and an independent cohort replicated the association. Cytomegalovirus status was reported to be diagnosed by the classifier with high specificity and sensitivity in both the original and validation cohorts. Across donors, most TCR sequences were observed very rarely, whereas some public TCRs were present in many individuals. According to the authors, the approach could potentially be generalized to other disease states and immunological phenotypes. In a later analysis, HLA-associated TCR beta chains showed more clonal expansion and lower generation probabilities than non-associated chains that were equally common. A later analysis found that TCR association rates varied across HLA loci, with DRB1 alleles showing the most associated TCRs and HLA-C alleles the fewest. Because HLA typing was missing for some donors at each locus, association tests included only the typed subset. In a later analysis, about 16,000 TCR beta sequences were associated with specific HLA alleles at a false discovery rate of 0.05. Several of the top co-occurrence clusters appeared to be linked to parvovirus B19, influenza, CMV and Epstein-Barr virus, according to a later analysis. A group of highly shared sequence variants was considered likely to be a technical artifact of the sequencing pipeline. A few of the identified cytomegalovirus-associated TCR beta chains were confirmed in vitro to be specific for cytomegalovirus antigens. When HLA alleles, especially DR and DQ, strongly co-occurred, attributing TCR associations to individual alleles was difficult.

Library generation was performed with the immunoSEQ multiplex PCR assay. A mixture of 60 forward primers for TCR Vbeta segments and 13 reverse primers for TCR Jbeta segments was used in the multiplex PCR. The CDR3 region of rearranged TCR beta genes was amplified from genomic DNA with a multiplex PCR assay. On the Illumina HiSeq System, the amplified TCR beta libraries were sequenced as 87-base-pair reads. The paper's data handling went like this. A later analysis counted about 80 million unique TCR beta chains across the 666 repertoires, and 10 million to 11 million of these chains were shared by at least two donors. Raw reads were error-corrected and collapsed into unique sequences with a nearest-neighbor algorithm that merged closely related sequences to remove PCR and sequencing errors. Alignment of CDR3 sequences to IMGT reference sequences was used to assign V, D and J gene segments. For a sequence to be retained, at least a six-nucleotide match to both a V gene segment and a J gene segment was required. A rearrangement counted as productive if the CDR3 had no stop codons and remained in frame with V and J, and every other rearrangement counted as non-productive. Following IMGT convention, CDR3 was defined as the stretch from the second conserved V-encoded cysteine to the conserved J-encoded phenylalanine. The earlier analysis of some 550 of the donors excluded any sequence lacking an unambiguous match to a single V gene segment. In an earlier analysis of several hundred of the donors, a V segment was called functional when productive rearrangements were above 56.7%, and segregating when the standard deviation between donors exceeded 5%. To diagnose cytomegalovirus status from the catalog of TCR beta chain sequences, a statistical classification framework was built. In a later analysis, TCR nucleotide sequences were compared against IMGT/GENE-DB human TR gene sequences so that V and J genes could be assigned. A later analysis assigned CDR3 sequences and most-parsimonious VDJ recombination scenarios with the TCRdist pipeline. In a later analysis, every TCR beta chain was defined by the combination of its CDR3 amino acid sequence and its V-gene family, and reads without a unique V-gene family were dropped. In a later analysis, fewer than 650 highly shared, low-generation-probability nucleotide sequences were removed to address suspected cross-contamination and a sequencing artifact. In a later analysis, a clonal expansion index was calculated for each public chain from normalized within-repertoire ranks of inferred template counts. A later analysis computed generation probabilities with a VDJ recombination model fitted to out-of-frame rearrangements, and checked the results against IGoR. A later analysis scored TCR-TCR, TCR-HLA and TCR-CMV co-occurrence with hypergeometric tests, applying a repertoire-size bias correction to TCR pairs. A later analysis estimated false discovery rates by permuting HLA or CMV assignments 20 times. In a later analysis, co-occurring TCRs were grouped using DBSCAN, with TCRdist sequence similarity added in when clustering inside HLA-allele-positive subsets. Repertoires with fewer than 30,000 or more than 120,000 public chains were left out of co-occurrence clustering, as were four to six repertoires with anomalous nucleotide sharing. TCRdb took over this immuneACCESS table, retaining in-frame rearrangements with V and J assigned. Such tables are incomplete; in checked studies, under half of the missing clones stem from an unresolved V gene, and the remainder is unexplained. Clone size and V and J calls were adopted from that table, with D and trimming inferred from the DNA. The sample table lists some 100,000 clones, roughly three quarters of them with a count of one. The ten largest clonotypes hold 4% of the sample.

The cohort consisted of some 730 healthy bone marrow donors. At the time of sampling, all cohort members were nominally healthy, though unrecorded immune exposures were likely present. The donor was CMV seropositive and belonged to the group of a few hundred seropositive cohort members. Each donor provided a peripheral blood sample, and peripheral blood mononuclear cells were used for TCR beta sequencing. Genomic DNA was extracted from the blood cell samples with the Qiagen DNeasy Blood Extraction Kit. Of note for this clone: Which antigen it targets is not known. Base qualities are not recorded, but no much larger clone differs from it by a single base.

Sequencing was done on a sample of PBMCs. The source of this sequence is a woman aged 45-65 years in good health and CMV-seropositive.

Read as DNA, the sequence is TGTGCCAGTAAGTCGTGGGAGGCCTATGAGCAGTTCTTC. This codes for CASKSWEAYEQFF. Recombination joined TRBV19 with TRBJ2-1; TRBD2 might be the D gene, on 6 matching bases. The CDR3 numbers 13 residues from cysteine through phenylalanine. Only the CDR3 DNA is retained, 39 bases long and in frame from the first base. CDR1 and CDR2 (LNHDA, SQIVND) derive from the germline V gene (reference sequence). Deletion took 7 bases off V and 8 bases off J, with a span of 15 bases between the germline ends.